Below, 30 T cell receptor beta chains from the same sample are listed, as sequenced in a study of beta chain features in type 1 diabetes. The isolated RNA, all of it, was reverse transcribed, so expressed TCRB transcripts were what got sequenced. Clones were sequenced by immunoSEQ multiplex PCR, and TCRdb holds only the in-frame ones, with some missing. This sample has roughly 140,000 clones, with around 10% found just once. Their specific antigens are unknown. Study-level results: Shorter TCRB CDR3s, moderately but significantly so, marked every one of the four CD4+ subsets in Type 1 diabetes patients.

The sequenced material came from central memory CD4+ T cells from blood. All receptors derive from a man aged 25-40 years with type 1 diabetes.

This clone showed up just a few times. The V and J genes are TRBV7-9 and TRBJ1-2; 7 nucleotides align to TRBD1. J was trimmed by 8 bases and V by 5 bases; bases with no gene match: 8. This CDR3 has 13 residues. CDR1 and CDR2 from the germline V gene are SEHNR and FQNEAQ (reference sequence). The CDR3 loop reads CASSLRDRRGYTF. In DNA, the CDR3 is TGTGCCAGCAGCCTCCGGGACAGAAGGGGCTACACCTTC.

This rearrangement joins TRBV7-8 to TRBJ1-2; D gene ambiguous. Trimming pared 3 bases from V and 5 bases from J, leaving 10 bases between. CDR3 length: 13 residues. Germline V gene sequence: CDR1 SGHVS, CDR2 FQNEAQ. In nucleotides, the CDR3 is TGTGCCAGCAGCTTCAAAGGCGGTTATGGCTACACCTTC. The encoded protein is CASSFKGGYGYTF.

CDR3 nucleotides: TGCGCCAGCAGCTTGGAGTTTGAGCGGCAGTTCTTC. Its protein product is CASSLEFERQFF. This sequence joins TRBV5-1 and TRBJ2-1; no definite D call. The CDR3 runs to 12 residues. Germline-derived CDR1 and CDR2 are SGHRS and YFSETQ. V lost 0 bases and J lost 12, with 10 bases in between.

The gene calls are TRBV7-6 and TRBJ2-3, with 8 bases fitting TRBD2. Germline values: CDR1 SGHVS, CDR2 FNYEAQ. This CDR3 has 16 amino acids. The trim removed 4 bases at V and 0 bases at J, leaving 6 bases unmatched. This CDR3 is CASSSGGVTSTDTQYF. For the CDR3, the DNA is TGTGCCAGCAGCTCGGGAGGGGTGACTAGCACAGATACGCAGTATTTT.

This clone has just a few counts. This chain links TRBV6-6 with TRBJ2-6, with D perhaps TRBD1 (6 bases). Trimming pared 10 bases from V and 2 bases from J, leaving 18 bases between. The CDR3 is made up of 16 amino acids. From germline, CDR1 is MNHNY and CDR2 SVGAGI (reference sequence). CDR3 region: CAIKAGPGAGANVLTF. The CDR3 DNA reads as TGTGCCATCAAGGCGGGTCCAGGGGCTGGGGCCAACGTCCTGACTTTC.

The chain couples TRBV29-1 to TRBJ2-3; TRBD2 matches 7 bases. The trim removed 5 bases at V and 2 bases at J, leaving 19 bases unmatched. This CDR3 spans 18 amino acids. CDR1 SQVTM and CDR2 ANQGSEA come from the germline V gene. The DNA for the CDR3 is TGCAGCGTTTCGACGGGGGGTCCCTCGGCCACGGCCACAGATACGCAGTATTTT. It yields the protein CSVSTGGPSATATDTQYF.

This clone was picked up a small number of times. The chain has TRBV15 and TRBJ2-7; a weak D match, TRBD1 (6 bases). Germline assignment: CDR1 LNHNV and CDR2 YYDKDF (reference sequence). V gave up 1 base and J gave up 4 bases, with 11 bases separating them. The CDR3 length is 14 residues. CDR3 amino acids: CATSRGGGPYEQYF. CDR3 coding DNA: TGTGCCACCAGCAGAGGAGGGGGTCCGTACGAGCAGTACTTC.

Turning to this clone: A much larger clone differs from this one at a single base, so this may be a read error. Other DNA sequences of this sample code for an identical CDR3. The rearrangement joins TRBV7-2 to TRBJ2-1, with TRBD2 matching over 7 bases. Unmatched junction bases numbered 1, after V lost 8 bases and J lost 0 bases. Germline V CDR1 and CDR2: SGHTA, FQGNSA. The CDR3 has 13 residues. CDR3 sequence: CASGGSSYNEQFF. The CDR3 bases are TGTGCCAGCGGCGGGAGCTCCTACAATGAGCAGTTCTTC.

This clone was seen a few times. V usage is TRBV13 and J usage is TRBJ2-7; 7 nucleotides agree with TRBD1. Germline V gene sequence: CDR1 PRHDT, CDR2 FYEKMQ (reference sequence). J lost 2 bases, V lost 5 bases, and 12 bases had no gene match. This CDR3 spans 16 amino acids. CDR3 loop: CASSRLTGRGTYEQYF. The CDR3 coding sequence is TGTGCCAGCAGCCGTTTGACAGGGCGAGGGACCTACGAGCAGTACTTC.

The chain recombines TRBV28 with TRBJ1-1; D is perhaps TRBD1 (5 bases). Trimming left V 7 bases short and J 0 bases short, with 9 bases between. The CDR3 is 13 residues long. The germline V gene has CDR1 MDHEN and CDR2 SYDVKM. The CDR3 DNA follows: TGTGCCAGCACCAGGGTATTGAACACTGAAGCTTTCTTT. It yields the protein CASTRVLNTEAFF. Looking up the rest from reference TRBV28 and TRBJ1-1 gives the full variable domain: DVKVTQSSRYLVKRTGEKVFLECVQDMDHENMFWYRQDPGLGLRLIYFSYDVKMKEKGDIPEGYSVSREKKERFSLILESASTNQTSMYLCASTRVLNTEAFFGQGTRLTVV.

The table lists this clone with a few counts. This sequence joins TRBV28 and TRBJ2-3; the match to TRBD2 covers 11 bases. J gave up 5 bases and V 3 bases, and 4 bases lay outside the gene matches. Germline-derived CDR1 and CDR2 are MDHEN and SYDVKM. The CDR3 has 15 amino acids. Written as DNA, the CDR3 is TGTGCCAGCAGTTTTAGCGGGAGGGCCGGAGATACGCAGTATTTT. Its translation is CASSFSGRAGDTQYF.

The chain links TRBV7-2 to TRBJ2-2; the D gene is possibly TRBD1 (5 bases). The CDR3 contains 16 residues. Trimming took off 0 bases at V and 6 bases at J, with 14 bases between the two ends. Germline CDR1 SGHTA, CDR2 FQGNSA. CDR3 DNA sequence: TGTGCCAGCAGCTTAGCCAACTCAGGGATCCCCGGGGAGCTGTTTTTT. This translates into CASSLANSGIPGELFF.

This chain uses TRBV7-9 with TRBJ2-7; tentative D call: TRBD1 (6 bases). With 3 bases removed from V and 7 bases from J, the gap between germline ends came to 19 bases. The CDR3 spans 15 residues. CDR1 SEHNR and CDR2 FQNEAQ come from the germline V gene (reference sequence). In DNA, the CDR3 is TGTGCCAGCAGCTTCCAAGAACAGGGAAGGGGGGAGCAGTACTTC. It yields the protein CASSFQEQGRGEQYF.

The chain is built from TRBV9 and TRBJ2-5; TRBD1 might be the D (6 bases). The J call may be in error: the DNA end matches TRBJ2-7 better. CDR3 length: 15 residues. Germline V CDR1 and CDR2: SGDLS, YYNGEE. CDR3: CASSVRDKSSYEQYF. The DNA of the CDR3 is TGTGCCAGCAGCGTACGGGACAAGAGCTCCTACGAGCAGTACTTC.

This clone was seen ten or more times. V is TRBV5-4 and J is TRBJ2-3; a weak D match, TRBD2 (5 bases). CDR1 SGHNT and CDR2 YYREEE come from the germline V gene (reference sequence). The CDR3 spans 13 residues. V lost 4 bases, J lost 0 bases, and 6 bases lay in between. CDR3 bases: TGTGCCAGCAGCCGGACTAGCACAGATACGCAGTATTTT. This codes for CASSRTSTDTQYF.

As for this clone: The junction departs from the called germline gene at one end, perhaps through a read error. J is TRBJ1-5 and V is TRBV5-4, with 9 bases identical to TRBD1. There are 14 residues in the CDR3. Germline loops: CDR1 SGHNT, CDR2 YYREEE (reference sequence). The CDR3 nucleotides are TGTGCCAGCAGTTTGGACAGGGGTAATCAGCCCCAGCATTTT. As protein: CASSLDRGNQPQHF.

This clone was counted between two and nine times. CDR3 DNA sequence: TGTGCCACCAGCAGAGGGGCTCAGGAAGAGACCCAGTACTTC. Translating gives CATSRGAQEETQYF. V usage is TRBV15 and J usage is TRBJ2-5; no reliable D call. CDR1 LNHNV and CDR2 YYDKDF come from the germline V gene (reference sequence). The CDR3 has 14 amino acids. V gave up 1 base and J gave up 3 bases, with 9 bases separating them.

The chain uses TRBV5-4 and TRBJ2-7, with D hard to call. Germline CDR1 SGHNT, CDR2 YYREEE (reference sequence). Trimming removed 2 bases from V and 6 bases from J, with 15 bases in between. This CDR3 is 14 amino acids long. The DNA of the CDR3 is TGTGCCAGCAGCTTTGGTTCCCCAGGATCCGAGCAGTACTTC. Its protein is CASSFGSPGSEQYF.

The CDR3 spells CASSQTGRAYEQYF. The CDR3 bases are TGTGCCAGCAGCCAAACCGGCAGGGCCTACGAGCAGTACTTC. The chain is built from TRBV4-2 and TRBJ2-7; D may be TRBD1 (5 bases). In germline, CDR1 is LGHNA, CDR2 YNFKEQ. This CDR3 contains 14 residues. V shed 2 bases and J shed 2 bases, with 10 bases lying between them.

This clone occurred a few times. The chain uses TRBV7-9 and TRBJ2-1; unclear D gene. V gave up 5 bases and J gave up 0 bases, with 11 bases separating them. Germline V gives CDR1 SEHNR, CDR2 FQNEAQ (reference sequence). The CDR3 totals 15 residues. The DNA of the CDR3 is TGTGCCAGCAGCGATACTCGTAGCTCCTACAATGAGCAGTTCTTC. Translating gives CASSDTRSSYNEQFF. Filled out from reference TRBV7-9 and TRBJ2-1, the complete variable domain reads DTGVSQNPRHKITKRGQNVTFRCDPISEHNRLYWYRQTLGQGPEFLTYFQNEAQLEKSRLLSDRFSAERPKGSFSTLEIQRTEQGDSAMYLCASSDTRSSYNEQFFGPGTRLTVL.

The table lists this clone with a few counts. This chain connects TRBV5-4 to TRBJ2-7; 7 bases agree with TRBD2. V lost 1 base to trimming and J lost 3 bases; unmatched junction nucleotides: 10. The germline V gene encodes CDR1 SGHNT and CDR2 YYREEE (reference sequence). The CDR3 has 16 residues. Here the CDR3 DNA reads TGTGCCAGCAGCTTGAACCCTCAGCGGGGTAACTACGAGCAGTACTTC. Encoded protein: CASSLNPQRGNYEQYF.

This clone was detected a few times. V usage is TRBV29-1 and J usage is TRBJ2-5; 8 nucleotides agree with TRBD2. The germline CDR1 and CDR2 sequences are SQVTM and ANQGSEA. The CDR3 has 14 amino acids. V lost 4 bases to trimming and J lost 4 bases; unmatched junction nucleotides: 8. The CDR3 region is CSVGLSGSTETQYF. The CDR3 coding sequence is TGCAGCGTTGGGCTAAGCGGGAGTACAGAGACCCAGTACTTC.

This clone was detected only a few times. This chain uses TRBV30 with TRBJ2-5; 8 bases match TRBD1. This CDR3 has 14 residues. The germline V gene has CDR1 GTSNPN and CDR2 SVGIG (reference sequence). The V segment lost 2 bases and the J segment 4 bases; nucleotides outside the gene matches: 6. The CDR3: CAWSPQGAGETQYF. The CDR3 coding sequence is TGTGCCTGGAGTCCCCAGGGGGCTGGAGAGACCCAGTACTTC.

This clone came up a few times. This chain links TRBV5-1 with TRBJ1-1; D may be TRBD1 (5 bases). The CDR3 runs 13 residues. Trimming left V 0 bases short and J 10 bases short, with 13 bases between. In germline, CDR1 is SGHRS, CDR2 YFSETQ. The chain's CDR3 is CASSLEASGLAFF. The DNA of the CDR3 is TGCGCCAGCAGCTTGGAAGCTTCAGGGCTAGCTTTCTTT.

This clone was detected only a few times. J is TRBJ2-7 and V is TRBV4-2; tentatively, D is TRBD2 (6 bases). The CDR3 is 13 amino acids. Deletions cut 5 bases from V and 5 bases from J, with 13 bases between. Germline V gene sequence: CDR1 LGHNA, CDR2 YNFKEQ. CDR3 DNA sequence: TGTGCCAGCAGCTTGGCCCCGGGGGACGAGCAGTACTTC. Encoded protein: CASSLAPGDEQYF.

This sequence joins TRBV4-2 and TRBJ2-1, with TRBD2 matching 8 bases. Germline V gene lookup returns CDR1 LGHNA and CDR2 YNFKEQ. The CDR3 spans 15 residues. V shed 1 base, J shed 2 bases, and the junction held 1 base outside the gene matches. The CDR3 sequence is CASSQAGGTYNEQFF. CDR3 nucleotide sequence: TGTGCCAGCAGCCAAGCGGGAGGGACCTACAATGAGCAGTTCTTC.

The CDR3 loop is CASSDPLKREETQYF. DNA of the CDR3: TGTGCCAGCAGTGACCCCTTAAAGCGGGAGGAGACCCAGTACTTC. This chain links TRBV25-1 with TRBJ2-5; 8 bases fit TRBD2. Looked up from germline, CDR1 is MGHDK and CDR2 is SYGVNS. After removal of 3 bases from V and 5 bases from J, the junction contained 8 bases not matched to a gene. The CDR3 runs to 15 residues.

The chain employs TRBV4-2 and TRBJ2-5; tentative D call: TRBD2 (6 bases). V was pared by 5 bases and J by 5 bases, with 18 bases between. The germline gives CDR1 LGHNA, CDR2 YNFKEQ. The length of the CDR3 is 15 residues. The CDR3 DNA reads as TGTGCCAGCAGCTTAGTGGGACTTCCTGGGGAGACCCAGTACTTC. Amino acid sequence: CASSLVGLPGETQYF.

The rearrangement links TRBV7-3 to TRBJ2-7; 8 bases line up with TRBD1. From germline, CDR1 is SGHTA and CDR2 FQGTGA. Trimming removed 3 bases from V and 3 bases from J; junction bases left unmatched: 7. The CDR3 length is 15 residues. The CDR3 DNA is TGTGCCAGCAGCTTTCTCCCGGGACAGGACTACGAGCAGTACTTC. Translation: CASSFLPGQDYEQYF.

This clone was seen only a few times. The chain recombines TRBV27 with TRBJ2-5; possibly TRBD1 for D (6 bases). The V end was cut by 6 bases, the J end by 1 base, with 12 bases between. The CDR3 covers 14 residues. Germline V gene sequence: CDR1 MNHEY, CDR2 SMNVEV (reference sequence). The chain's CDR3 is CASRQGRIQETQYF. Here the CDR3 DNA reads TGTGCCAGCAGACAGGGACGGATCCAAGAGACCCAGTACTTC.